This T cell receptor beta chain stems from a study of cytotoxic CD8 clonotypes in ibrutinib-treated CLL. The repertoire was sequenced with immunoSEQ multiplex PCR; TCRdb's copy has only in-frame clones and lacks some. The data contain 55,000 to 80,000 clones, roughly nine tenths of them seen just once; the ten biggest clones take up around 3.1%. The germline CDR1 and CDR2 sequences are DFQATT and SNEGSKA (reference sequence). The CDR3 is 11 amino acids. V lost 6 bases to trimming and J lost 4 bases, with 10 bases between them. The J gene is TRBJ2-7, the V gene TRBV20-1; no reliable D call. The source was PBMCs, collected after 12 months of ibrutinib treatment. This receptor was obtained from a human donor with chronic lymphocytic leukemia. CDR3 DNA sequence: TGCAGTGCCCCAAGATCGTACGAGCAGTACTTC. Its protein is CSAPRSYEQYF.